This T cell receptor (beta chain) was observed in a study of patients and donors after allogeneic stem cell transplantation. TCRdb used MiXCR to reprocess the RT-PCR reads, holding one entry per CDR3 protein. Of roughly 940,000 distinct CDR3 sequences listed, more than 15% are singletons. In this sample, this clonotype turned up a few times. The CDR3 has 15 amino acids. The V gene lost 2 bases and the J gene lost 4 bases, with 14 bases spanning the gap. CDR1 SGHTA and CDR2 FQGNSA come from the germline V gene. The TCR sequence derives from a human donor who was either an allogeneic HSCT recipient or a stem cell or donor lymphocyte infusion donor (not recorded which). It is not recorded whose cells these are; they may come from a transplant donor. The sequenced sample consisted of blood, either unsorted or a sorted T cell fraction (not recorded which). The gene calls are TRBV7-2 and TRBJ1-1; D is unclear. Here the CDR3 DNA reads TGTGCCAGCAGCTTAATGGTCAAGGGTGGCACTGAAGCTTTCTTT. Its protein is CASSLMVKGGTEAFF.